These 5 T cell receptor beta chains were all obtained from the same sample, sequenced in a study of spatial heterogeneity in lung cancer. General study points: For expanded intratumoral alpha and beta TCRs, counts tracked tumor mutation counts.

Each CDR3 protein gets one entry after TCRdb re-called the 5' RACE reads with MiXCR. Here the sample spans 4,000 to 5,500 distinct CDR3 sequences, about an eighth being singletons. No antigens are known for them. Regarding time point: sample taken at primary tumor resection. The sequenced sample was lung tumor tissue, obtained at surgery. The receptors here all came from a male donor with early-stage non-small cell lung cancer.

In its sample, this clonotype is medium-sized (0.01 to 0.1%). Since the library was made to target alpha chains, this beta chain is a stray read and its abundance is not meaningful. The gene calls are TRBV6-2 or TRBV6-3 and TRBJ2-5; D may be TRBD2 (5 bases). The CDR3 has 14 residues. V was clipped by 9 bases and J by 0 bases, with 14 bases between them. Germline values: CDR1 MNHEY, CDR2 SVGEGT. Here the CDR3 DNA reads TGTGCCAGTAAACTCGCCGGGAACCAAGAGACCCAGTACTTC. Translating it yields CASKLAGNQETQYF.

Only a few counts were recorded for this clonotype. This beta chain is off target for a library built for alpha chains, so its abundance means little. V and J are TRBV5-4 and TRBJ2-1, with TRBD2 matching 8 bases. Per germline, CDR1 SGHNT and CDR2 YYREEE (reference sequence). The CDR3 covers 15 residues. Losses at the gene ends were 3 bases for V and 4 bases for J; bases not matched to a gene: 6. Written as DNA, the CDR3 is TGTGCCAGCAGCTCTGCGGGGGGACCTTACAATGAGCAGTTCTTC. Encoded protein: CASSSAGGPYNEQFF.

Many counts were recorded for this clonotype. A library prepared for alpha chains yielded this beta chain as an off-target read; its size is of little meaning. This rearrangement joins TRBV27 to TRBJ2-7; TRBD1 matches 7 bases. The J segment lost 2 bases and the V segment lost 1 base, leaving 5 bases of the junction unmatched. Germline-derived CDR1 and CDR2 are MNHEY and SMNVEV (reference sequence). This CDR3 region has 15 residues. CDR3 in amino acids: CASSLYPTGAYEQYF. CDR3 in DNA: TGTGCCAGCAGTTTATACCCTACAGGGGCCTACGAGCAGTACTTC.

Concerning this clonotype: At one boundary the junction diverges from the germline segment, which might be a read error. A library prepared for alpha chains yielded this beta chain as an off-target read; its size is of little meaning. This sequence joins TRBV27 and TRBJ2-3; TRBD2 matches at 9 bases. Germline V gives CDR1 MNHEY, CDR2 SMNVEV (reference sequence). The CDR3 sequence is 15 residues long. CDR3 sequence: CVSSLAGEPGYTQYF. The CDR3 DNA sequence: TGTGTCAGCAGTTTAGCGGGAGAGCCCGGTTATACGCAGTATTTT.

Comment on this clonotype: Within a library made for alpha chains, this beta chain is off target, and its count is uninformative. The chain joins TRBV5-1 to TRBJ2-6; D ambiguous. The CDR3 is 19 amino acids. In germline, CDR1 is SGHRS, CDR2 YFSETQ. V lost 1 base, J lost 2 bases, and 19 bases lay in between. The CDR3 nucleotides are TGCGCCAGCAGCTTGAAGGTTATTAGAGGAAACACTGGGGCCAACGTCCTGACTTTC. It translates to CASSLKVIRGNTGANVLTF.